This T cell receptor (beta chain) was identified during a study of blood T cell repertoires in COVID-19. In the study overall: Whether acute or convalescent, the COVID-19 samples came from the United States, Italy and Spain. PBMCs, B-cell-depleted T cells, or T cells provided the cDNA or gDNA that made up the material.

The germline CDR1 and CDR2 sequences are MNHNY and SVGAGI (reference sequence). V shed 6 bases, J shed 2 bases, and the junction held 2 bases outside the gene matches. The CDR3 runs to 15 residues. TCRdb's copy holds only in-frame clones and misses some; the assay was immunoSEQ multiplex PCR. The sample lists roughly 100,000 clones, roughly nine tenths occurring once. This chain joins TRBV6-6 and TRBJ2-3, with TRBD2 matching over 13 bases. This TCR was recovered from a woman at least 80 years old with acute or convalescent COVID-19. The sample was peripheral blood. CDR3 DNA: TGTGCCAGCAGGGGACTAGCGGGATTCACAGATACGCAGTATTTT. Translating gives CASRGLAGFTDTQYF.